This T cell receptor beta chain was observed in a study of OX40 agonist ivuxolimab in advanced cancers. Study-level background: Ivuxolimab doses were 0.01, 0.1, 0.3, 1.5, 3 or 10 mg/kg every 2 weeks. Three patients showed partial responses: one hepatocellular carcinoma and two cutaneous melanoma cases.

TCRdb's table, derived via immunoSEQ multiplex PCR, lists solely in-frame clones and lacks some. This sample carries fewer than 95,000 clones, approximately 92% of them seen once, and the ten largest clones take approximately 3.6%. After removal of 6 bases from V and 3 bases from J, the junction contained 2 bases not matched to a gene. The CDR3 has 13 amino acids. Looked up from germline, CDR1 is MNHEY and CDR2 is SMNVEV (reference sequence). Sample: CD4+ or CD8+ T cells sorted from blood, taken in a trial of the OX40 agonist ivuxolimab. V and J are TRBV27 and TRBJ2-7, with TRBD2 matching over 10 bases. The sequence was collected from an adult with an advanced solid tumor such as melanoma, head and neck, liver or kidney cancer. The CDR3 loop is CASSGTSDYEQYF. In nucleotides, the CDR3 is TGTGCCAGCAGCGGGACTAGCGACTACGAGCAGTACTTC.